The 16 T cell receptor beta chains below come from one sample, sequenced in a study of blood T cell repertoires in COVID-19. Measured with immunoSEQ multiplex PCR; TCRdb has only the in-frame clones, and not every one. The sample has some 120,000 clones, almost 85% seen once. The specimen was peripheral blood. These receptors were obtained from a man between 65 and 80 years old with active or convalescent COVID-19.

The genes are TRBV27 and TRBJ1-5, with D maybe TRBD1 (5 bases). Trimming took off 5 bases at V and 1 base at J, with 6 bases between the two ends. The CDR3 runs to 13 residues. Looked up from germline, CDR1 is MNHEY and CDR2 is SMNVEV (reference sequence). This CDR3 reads CASSRQSNQPQHF. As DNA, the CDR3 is TGTGCCAGCAGTCGACAGAGCAATCAGCCCCAGCATTTT.

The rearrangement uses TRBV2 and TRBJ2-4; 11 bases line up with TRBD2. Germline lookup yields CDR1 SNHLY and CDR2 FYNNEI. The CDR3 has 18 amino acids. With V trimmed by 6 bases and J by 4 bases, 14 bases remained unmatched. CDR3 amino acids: CASRLAGGSNFGKNIQYF. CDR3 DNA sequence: TGTGCCAGCAGATTAGCGGGAGGGTCAAACTTTGGGAAAAACATTCAGTACTTC.

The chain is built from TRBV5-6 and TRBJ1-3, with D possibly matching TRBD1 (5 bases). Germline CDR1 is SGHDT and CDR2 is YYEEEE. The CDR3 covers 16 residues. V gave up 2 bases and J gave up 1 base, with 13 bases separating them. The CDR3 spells CASSFGGRGSGNTIYF. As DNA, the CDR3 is TGTGCCAGCAGCTTCGGGGGGAGAGGGTCTGGAAACACCATATATTTT.

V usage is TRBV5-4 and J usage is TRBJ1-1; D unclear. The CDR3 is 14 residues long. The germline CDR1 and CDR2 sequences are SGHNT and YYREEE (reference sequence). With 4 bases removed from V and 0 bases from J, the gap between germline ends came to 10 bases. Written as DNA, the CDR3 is TGTGCCAGCAGCCCCCTGGGCATGAACACTGAAGCTTTCTTT. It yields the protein CASSPLGMNTEAFF.

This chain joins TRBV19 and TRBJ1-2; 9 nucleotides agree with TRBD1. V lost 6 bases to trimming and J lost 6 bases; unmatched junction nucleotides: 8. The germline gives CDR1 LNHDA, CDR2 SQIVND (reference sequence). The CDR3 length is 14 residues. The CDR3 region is CASSRTGAFDGYTF. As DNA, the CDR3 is TGTGCCAGTAGCCGGACAGGGGCTTTTGATGGCTACACCTTC.

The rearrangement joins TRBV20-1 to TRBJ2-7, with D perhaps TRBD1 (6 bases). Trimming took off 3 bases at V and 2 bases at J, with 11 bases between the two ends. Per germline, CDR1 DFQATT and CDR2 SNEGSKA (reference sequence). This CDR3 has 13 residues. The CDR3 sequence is CSASQGTTYEQYF. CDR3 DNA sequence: TGCAGTGCTAGTCAGGGGACAACCTACGAGCAGTACTTC.

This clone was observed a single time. The CDR3 sequence is CASSLPDSSMNTEAFF. The CDR3 coding sequence is TGTGCCAGCAGTTTACCCGACAGTTCCATGAACACTGAAGCTTTCTTT. This chain links TRBV28 with TRBJ1-1; TRBD1 is a possible D gene (5 bases). The CDR3 is 16 residues long. V was pared by 2 bases and J by 0 bases, with 13 bases between. Germline CDR1 reads MDHEN; CDR2 reads SYDVKM.

This CDR3 is CASNGMRGFNEKLFF. The CDR3 nucleotides read TGTGCCAGTAATGGTATGAGGGGGTTTAATGAAAAACTGTTTTTT. This chain uses TRBV19 with TRBJ1-4, with D possibly matching TRBD1 (6 bases). Between the trimmed V and J ends, which lost 7 bases and 4 bases, there was a span of 16 bases. The CDR3 sequence is 15 residues long. Germline assignment: CDR1 LNHDA and CDR2 SQIVND (reference sequence).

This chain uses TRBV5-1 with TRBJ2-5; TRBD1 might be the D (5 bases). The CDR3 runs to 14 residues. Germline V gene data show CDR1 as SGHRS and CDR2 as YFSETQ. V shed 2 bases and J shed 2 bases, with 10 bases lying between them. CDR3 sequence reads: CASSFRDRQETQYF. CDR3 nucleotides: TGCGCCAGCAGCTTTAGAGACAGACAAGAGACCCAGTACTTC.

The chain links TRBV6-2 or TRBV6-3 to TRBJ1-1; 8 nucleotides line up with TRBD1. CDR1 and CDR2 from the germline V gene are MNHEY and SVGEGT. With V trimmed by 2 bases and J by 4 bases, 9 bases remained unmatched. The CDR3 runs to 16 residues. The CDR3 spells CASSYGTGRSSTEAFF. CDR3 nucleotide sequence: TGTGCCAGCAGTTACGGGACAGGCCGGTCGAGCACTGAAGCTTTCTTT.

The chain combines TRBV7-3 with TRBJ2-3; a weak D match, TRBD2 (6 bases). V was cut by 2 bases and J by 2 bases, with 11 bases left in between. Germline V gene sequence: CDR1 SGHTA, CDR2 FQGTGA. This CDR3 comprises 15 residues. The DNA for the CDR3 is TGTGCCAGCAGCTTAGAGGGAGGCTTCACAGATACGCAGTATTTT. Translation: CASSLEGGFTDTQYF.

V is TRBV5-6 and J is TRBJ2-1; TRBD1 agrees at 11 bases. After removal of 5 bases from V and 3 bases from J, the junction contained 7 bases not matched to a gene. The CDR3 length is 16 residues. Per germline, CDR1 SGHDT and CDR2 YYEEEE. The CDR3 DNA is TGTGCCAGCAGTCCCCGGGACAGGGGGATCTACAATGAGCAGTTCTTC. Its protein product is CASSPRDRGIYNEQFF.

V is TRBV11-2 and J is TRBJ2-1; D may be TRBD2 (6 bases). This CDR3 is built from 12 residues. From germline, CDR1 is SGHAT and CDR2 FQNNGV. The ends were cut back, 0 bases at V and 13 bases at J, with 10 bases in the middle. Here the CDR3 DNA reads TGTGCCAGCAGCTTAGACGGGAGAGGCCAGTTCTTC. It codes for CASSLDGRGQFF.

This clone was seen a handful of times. CDR3 sequence: CASSWRGTGTSGYTF. The CDR3, as DNA: TGTGCCAGCAGCTGGCGAGGGACAGGGACTTCAGGCTACACCTTC. The V gene is TRBV5-6, the J gene TRBJ1-2, with 9 bases identical to TRBD1. CDR3 length: 15 residues. The germline V gene has CDR1 SGHDT and CDR2 YYEEEE. V lost 3 bases and J lost 8; bases outside the gene matches: 11.

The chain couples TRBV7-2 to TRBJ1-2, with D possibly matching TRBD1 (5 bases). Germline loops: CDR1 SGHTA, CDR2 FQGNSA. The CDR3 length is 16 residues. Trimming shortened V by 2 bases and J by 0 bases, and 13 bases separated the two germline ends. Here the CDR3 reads CASSLMQGIANYGYTF. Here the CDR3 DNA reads TGTGCCAGCAGCTTAATGCAGGGAATTGCTAACTATGGCTACACCTTC.

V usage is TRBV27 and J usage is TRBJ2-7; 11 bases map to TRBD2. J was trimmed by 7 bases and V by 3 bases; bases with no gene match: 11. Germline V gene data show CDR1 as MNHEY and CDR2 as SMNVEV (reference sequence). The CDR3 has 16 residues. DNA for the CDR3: TGTGCCAGCAGTTTGAGGGTAGCGGGAGGGCCGAGGGAGCAGTACTTC. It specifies CASSLRVAGGPREQYF.